This T cell receptor (beta chain) was profiled in a study of CD8 T cells in Susac syndrome. Study findings and constraints: In Susac syndrome, the CD4+ T cell repertoires did not show clonal expansion.

A word on this clonotype: As yet, its antigen is unknown.

The RNA input was about 0.5 to 1 ug, and it was reverse transcribed with random hexamers. From the immunoSEQ multiplex PCR reads, TCRdb called clonotypes with MiXCR, one entry per CDR3 protein. In the table there are about 150,000 distinct CDR3 sequences, nearly 97% of which are singletons. With 6 bases removed from V and 9 bases from J, the gap between germline ends came to 17 bases. This CDR3 is built from 13 residues. TEMRA cells were FACS-enriched, unlike CD8+ and CD4+ T cells, which were negatively isolated. Sequencing used CD4+ T cells from PBMCs. The sequence was obtained from a human donor with Susac syndrome. V usage is TRBV23-1 and J usage is TRBJ1-2, with D possibly matching TRBD1 (6 bases). TRBV23-1 is labeled an ORF, and its function is uncertain. The chain's CDR3 is CASSLNWQGSYTF. The CDR3 DNA sequence: TGCGCCAGCAGCCTTAACTGGCAGGGGAGCTACACCTTC.